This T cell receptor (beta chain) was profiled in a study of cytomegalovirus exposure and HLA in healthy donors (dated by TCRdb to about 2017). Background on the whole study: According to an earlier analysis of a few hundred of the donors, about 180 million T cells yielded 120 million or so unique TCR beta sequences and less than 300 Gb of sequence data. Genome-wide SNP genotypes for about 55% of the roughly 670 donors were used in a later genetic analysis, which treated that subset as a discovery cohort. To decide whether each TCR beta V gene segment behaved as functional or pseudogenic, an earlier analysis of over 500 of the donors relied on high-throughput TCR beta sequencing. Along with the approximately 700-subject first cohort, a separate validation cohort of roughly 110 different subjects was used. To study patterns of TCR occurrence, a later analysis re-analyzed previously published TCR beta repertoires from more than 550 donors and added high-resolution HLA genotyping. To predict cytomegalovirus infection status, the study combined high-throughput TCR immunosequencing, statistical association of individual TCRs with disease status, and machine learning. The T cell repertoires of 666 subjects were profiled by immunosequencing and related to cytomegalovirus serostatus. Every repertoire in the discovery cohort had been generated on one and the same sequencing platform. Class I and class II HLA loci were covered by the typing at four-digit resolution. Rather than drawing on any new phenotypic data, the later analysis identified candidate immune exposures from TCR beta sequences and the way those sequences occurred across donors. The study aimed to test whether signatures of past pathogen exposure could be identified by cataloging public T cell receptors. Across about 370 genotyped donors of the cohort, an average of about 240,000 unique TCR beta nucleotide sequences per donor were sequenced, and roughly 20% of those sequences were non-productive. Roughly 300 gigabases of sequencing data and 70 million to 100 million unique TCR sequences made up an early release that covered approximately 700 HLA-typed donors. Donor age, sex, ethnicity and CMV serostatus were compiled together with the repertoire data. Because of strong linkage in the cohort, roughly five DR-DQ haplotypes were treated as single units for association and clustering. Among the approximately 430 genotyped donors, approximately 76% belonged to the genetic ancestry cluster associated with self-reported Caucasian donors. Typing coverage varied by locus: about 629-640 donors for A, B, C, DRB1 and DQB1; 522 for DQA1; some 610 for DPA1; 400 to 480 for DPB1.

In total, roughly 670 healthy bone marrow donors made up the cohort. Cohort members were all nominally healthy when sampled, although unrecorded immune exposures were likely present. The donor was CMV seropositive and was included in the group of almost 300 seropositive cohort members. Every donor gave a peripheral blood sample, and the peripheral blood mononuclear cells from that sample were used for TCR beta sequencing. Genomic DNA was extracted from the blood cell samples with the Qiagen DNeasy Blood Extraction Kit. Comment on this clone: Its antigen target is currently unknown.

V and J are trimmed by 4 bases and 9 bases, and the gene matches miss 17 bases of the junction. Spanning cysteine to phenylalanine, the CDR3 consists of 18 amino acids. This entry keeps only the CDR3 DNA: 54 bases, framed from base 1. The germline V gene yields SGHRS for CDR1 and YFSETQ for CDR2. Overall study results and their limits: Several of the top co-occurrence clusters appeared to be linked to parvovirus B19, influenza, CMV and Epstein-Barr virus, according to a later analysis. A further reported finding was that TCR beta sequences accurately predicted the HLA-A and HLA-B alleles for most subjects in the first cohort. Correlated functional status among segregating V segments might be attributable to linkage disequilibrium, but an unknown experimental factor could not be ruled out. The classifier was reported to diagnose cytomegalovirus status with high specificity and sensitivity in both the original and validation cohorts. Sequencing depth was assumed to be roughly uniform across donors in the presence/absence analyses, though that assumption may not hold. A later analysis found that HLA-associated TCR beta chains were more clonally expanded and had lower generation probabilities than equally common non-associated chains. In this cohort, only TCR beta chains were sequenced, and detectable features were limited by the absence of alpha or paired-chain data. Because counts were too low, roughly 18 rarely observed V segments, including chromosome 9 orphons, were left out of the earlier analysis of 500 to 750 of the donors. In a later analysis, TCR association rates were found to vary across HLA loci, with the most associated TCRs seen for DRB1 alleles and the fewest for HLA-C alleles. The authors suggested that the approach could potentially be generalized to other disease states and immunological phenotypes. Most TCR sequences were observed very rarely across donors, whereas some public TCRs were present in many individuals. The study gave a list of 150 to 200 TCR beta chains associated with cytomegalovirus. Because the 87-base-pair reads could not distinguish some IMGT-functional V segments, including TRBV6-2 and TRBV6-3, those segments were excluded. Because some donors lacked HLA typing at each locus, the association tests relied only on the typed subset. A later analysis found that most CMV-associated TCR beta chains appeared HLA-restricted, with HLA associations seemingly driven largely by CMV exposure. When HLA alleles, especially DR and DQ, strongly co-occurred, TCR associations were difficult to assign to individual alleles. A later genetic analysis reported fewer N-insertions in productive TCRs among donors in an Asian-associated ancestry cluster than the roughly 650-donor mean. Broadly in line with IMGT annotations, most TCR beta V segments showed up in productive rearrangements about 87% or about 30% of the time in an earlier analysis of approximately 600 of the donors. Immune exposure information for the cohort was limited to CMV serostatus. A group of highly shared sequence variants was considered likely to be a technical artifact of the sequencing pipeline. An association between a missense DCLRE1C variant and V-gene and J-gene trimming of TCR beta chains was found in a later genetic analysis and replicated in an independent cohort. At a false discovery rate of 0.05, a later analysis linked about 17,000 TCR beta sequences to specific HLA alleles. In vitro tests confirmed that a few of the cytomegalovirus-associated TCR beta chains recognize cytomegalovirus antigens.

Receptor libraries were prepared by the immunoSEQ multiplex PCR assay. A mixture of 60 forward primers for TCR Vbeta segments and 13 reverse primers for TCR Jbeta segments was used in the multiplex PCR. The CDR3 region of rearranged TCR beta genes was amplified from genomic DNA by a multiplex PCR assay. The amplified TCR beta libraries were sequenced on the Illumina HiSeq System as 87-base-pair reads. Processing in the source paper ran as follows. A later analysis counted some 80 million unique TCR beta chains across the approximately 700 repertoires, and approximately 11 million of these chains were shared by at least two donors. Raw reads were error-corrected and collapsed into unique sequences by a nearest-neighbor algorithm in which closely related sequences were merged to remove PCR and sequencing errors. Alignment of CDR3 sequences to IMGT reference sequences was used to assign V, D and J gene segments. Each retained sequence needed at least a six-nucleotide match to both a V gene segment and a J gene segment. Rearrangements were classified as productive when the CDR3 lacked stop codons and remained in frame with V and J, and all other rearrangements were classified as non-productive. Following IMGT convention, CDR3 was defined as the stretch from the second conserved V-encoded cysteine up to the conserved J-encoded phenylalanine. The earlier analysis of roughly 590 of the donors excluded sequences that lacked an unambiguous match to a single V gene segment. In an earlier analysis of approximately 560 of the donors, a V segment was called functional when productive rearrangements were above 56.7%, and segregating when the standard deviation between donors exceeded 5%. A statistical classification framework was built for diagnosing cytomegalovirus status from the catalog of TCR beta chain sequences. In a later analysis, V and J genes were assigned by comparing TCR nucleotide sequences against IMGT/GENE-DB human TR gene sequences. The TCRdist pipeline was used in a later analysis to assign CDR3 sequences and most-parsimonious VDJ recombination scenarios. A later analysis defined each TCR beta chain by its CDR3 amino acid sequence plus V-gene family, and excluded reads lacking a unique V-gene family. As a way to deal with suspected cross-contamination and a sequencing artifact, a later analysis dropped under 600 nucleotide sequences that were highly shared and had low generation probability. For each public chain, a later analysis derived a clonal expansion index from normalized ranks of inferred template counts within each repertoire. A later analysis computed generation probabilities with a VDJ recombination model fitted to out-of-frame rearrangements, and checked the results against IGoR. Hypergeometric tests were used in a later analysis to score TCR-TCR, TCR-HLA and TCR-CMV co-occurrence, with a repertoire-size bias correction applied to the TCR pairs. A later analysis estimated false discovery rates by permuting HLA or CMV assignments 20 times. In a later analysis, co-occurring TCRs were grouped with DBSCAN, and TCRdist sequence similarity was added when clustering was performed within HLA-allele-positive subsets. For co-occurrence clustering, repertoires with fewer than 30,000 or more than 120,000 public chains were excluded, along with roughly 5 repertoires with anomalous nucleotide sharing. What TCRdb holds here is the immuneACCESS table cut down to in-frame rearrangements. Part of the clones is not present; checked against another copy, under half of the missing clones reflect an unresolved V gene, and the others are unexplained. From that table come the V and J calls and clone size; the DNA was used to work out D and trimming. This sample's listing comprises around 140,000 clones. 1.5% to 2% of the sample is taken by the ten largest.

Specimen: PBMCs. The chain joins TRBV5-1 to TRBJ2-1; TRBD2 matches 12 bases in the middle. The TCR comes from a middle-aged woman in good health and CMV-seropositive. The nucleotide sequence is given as TGCGCCAGCAGCCCGCTCGGGACGAGGACTAGCGGGACTGGTGAGCAGTTCTTC. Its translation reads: CASSPLGTRTSGTGEQFF.